The present TCR beta chain was sequenced within a study of CD8 T cells in ankylosing spondylitis. The study's findings and limits: Typical of ankylosing spondylitis blood, it appeared, was a TCR beta motif of under 10 highly homologous variants. Some motif variants had been reported before (in reactive arthritis synovial fluid and blood).

This CDR3 spans 15 amino acids. With 2 bases removed from V and 0 bases from J, the gap between germline ends came to 10 bases. Germline CDR1 is DFQATT and CDR2 is SNEGSKA (reference sequence). In its sample, this clonotype was seen a few times. Its antigen is unidentified. TCRdb called the 5' RACE reads again in MiXCR, with one record for every CDR3 protein. The table shows under 250,000 distinct CDR3 sequences, with about 7.3% occurring only once. This TCR came from a male donor with ankylosing spondylitis. The specimen was blood, either unsorted or a sorted T cell fraction (not recorded which). The chain links TRBV20-1 to TRBJ2-2; tentatively, D is TRBD1 or TRBD2 (6 bases each). DNA of the CDR3: TGCAGTGCTAGAAGGGGGGATACGAACACCGGGGAGCTGTTTTTT. Amino acid sequence: CSARRGDTNTGELFF.